The rows below give T cell receptor beta chains drawn from one sample of a study of blood T cell repertoires in COVID-19. This table comes from immunoSEQ multiplex PCR, and its TCRdb copy is limited to in-frame clones, with some not included. The table lists 150,000 to 200,000 clones, about 89% of them singletons, with around 3.5% in the top ten. The sample taken for sequencing was peripheral blood. These TCRs come from a man aged 65 to 79 with acute or convalescent COVID-19. CDR3s include the opening cysteine and the closing phenylalanine or tryptophan. A D gene is named only where the DNA matches it firmly.

cdr3_nt,cdr3_aa,j_call,v_call,d_call
TGTGCCAGCAGTGCCGACGGGACAGGGTCAGGCTACACCTTC,CASSADGTGSGYTF,TRBJ1-2,TRBV2,TRBD1
TGTGCCAGCTCACGGGAGGTAGTCACTGAAGCTTTCTTT,CASSREVVTEAFF,TRBJ1-1,TRBV18,.
TGCGCCAGCAGCTTGGTGTTAGGGCTTAGGGGCACTGAAGCTTTCTTT,CASSLVLGLRGTEAFF,TRBJ1-1,TRBV5-1,.
TGTGCCAGCAGCTTCCGTCTCGGGGAGCTGTTTTTT,CASSFRLGELFF,TRBJ2-2,TRBV7-8,.
TGTGCCAGCAGTTATACAGGGCCGTACTCAATGGAGTACTTC,CASSYTGPYSMEYF,TRBJ2-7,TRBV6-5,.
TGTGCCTGGAGGAGAGCGGGGGGTCCGAGAGATACGCAGTATTTT,CAWRRAGGPRDTQYF,TRBJ2-3,TRBV30,TRBD2
TGTGCCTGCCATAGACAGGACTCAACTAATGAAAAACTGTTTTTT,CACHRQDSTNEKLFF,TRBJ1-4,TRBV30,.
TGTGCCAGTGGCAACCTAAGGGGGGGGGTCTTAGGCCAGCCCCAGCATTTT,CASGNLRGGVLGQPQHF,TRBJ1-5,TRBV19,.
TGTGCCTGGAGTGTACGGGGGGTAACTAATGAAAAACTGTTTTTT,CAWSVRGVTNEKLFF,TRBJ1-4,TRBV30,.
TGTGCCAGCAGTGGGGGGAGGGGTAGCAATCAGCCCCAGCATTTT,CASSGGRGSNQPQHF,TRBJ1-5,TRBV3-1/TRBV3-2,.
TGTGCCAGCAGCTTATCGGACAATGAGCAGTTCTTC,CASSLSDNEQFF,TRBJ2-1,TRBV7-9,.
TGTGCCAGCAGTGAGGACAGGGCCCTGTGGCCCCAGCATTTT,CASSEDRALWPQHF,TRBJ1-5,TRBV6-1,TRBD1
TGTGCCAGCAGCCAAGAAGGGAGGGTGGGATATGGCTACACCTTC,CASSQEGRVGYGYTF,TRBJ1-2,TRBV3-1/TRBV3-2,.
TGTGCCAGCAGCCCCAGACTAGCGGGGGTCACAGATACGCAGTATTTT,CASSPRLAGVTDTQYF,TRBJ2-3,TRBV11-2,TRBD2